This T cell receptor beta chain was identified in a study of T cell responses to AZD1222 COVID-19 vaccine. Study information: Analyses pooled second doses at about 4 or about 12 weeks. Study-level findings and limits: Just a handful of AZD1222 recipients were seropositive at baseline. Reports say nearly half of spike-specific TCRs go after unmutated variant regions. The donor cohort was predominantly white British with a female majority, and clonal diversity may have been underestimated.

Clones were read by immunoSEQ multiplex PCR, and TCRdb kept only the in-frame ones, dropping some. The sample has some 120,000 clones; around 88% are singletons. Details on this clone: The target antigen is unknown.

CDR3 length: 13 amino acids. The ends were cut back, 6 bases at V and 0 bases at J, with 6 bases in the middle. The sample consisted of peripheral blood, taken on day 0 of AZD1222 vaccination. The chain recombines TRBV12-3 or TRBV12-4 with TRBJ1-5; D gene ambiguous. The sequence was obtained from an adult in good health. The CDR3 region has the DNA TGTGCCAGCAGCCCGGGTAGCAATCAGCCCCAGCATTTT. This gives the protein CASSPGSNQPQHF.